This TCR beta chain stems from a study of T cells in Graves' hyperthyroidism and ophthalmopathy. A lack of ophthalmopathy progression within 18 months defined stable Graves' hyperthyroidism. The hyperthyroidism patients had all been newly diagnosed, and their disease duration was under 2 months. Their ages ranged from 18 to 65 years. Regarding the study as a whole: Ophthalmopathy was identified by the model a median about 6.4 months ahead of onset. Separation of ophthalmopathy from stable hyperthyroidism was achieved by a 13 V-J model.

This clonotype was seen ten or more times. Its target is not known. There were TCR beta CDR3 regions amplified from RNA transcripts. Primed by the HTBI set, a first-round RT-PCR was run on the TCR CDR3. Each CDR3 protein is one row after TCRdb ran MiXCR on the multiplex PCR reads. Found here are about 400,000 distinct CDR3 sequences, about 16% of them singletons; the top ten hold about 33%. The material sequenced was blood. The receptor comes from a woman in her twenties or thirties with Graves' hyperthyroidism.

The CDR3 sequence is CAISVVGGGYEQYF. CDR3 nucleotide sequence: TGTGCCATCAGTGTCGTGGGGGGTGGATACGAGCAGTACTTC. The rearrangement joins TRBV10-3 to TRBJ2-7, with a tentative D call TRBD2 (6 bases). CDR1 and CDR2 from the germline V gene are ENHRY and SYGVKD. The length of the CDR3 is 14 residues. Trimming stripped 4 bases from V and 4 bases from J, with 14 bases between.